These 27 T cell receptor beta chains came from one sample sequenced in a study of T cell repertoires in ileal Crohn's disease (dated by TCRdb to between 2018 and 2020). Receptor libraries were prepared by the immunoSEQ multiplex PCR assay. TCRdb took over this immuneACCESS table, retaining in-frame rearrangements with V and J assigned. Such tables are incomplete; in checked studies, under half of the missing clones stem from an unresolved V gene, and the remainder is unexplained. The sample contains 10,000 to 15,000 clones, roughly 80% of them found a single time. Over 15% of the sample is taken by the ten largest. This specimen's time point label, per the study, means: neoterminal ileum biopsy at postoperative endoscopy, about 6 months after surgery. Sequenced sample: ileal tissue. These receptors originate from an adult with Crohn's disease.

In regard to this clone: A junction boundary mismatches the germline segment, possibly from a read error. J is TRBJ1-2 and V is TRBV19; TRBD1 matches 9 bases. Per germline, CDR1 LNHDA and CDR2 SQIVND (reference sequence). The CDR3 covers 13 residues. The CDR3 region is CAGSPTGGYGYTF. The CDR3 coding sequence is TGTGCCGGTAGTCCGACAGGGGGCTATGGCTACACCTTC.

The gene calls are TRBV18 and TRBJ2-7, with 7 bases lining up with TRBD2. The V and J ends lost 0 bases and 2 bases, in that order; junction bases with no gene match: 4. CDR1 KGHSH and CDR2 LQKENI come from the germline V gene. This CDR3 comprises 15 residues. CDR3: CASSPPGGVAYEQYF. CDR3 bases: TGTGCCAGCTCACCACCGGGGGGGGTCGCCTACGAGCAGTACTTC.

This sequence joins TRBV7-3 and TRBJ2-7; no clear D. CDR1 and CDR2 (germline): SGHTA, FQGTGA. This CDR3 contains 14 residues. Trimming shortened V by 1 base and J by 1 base, and 8 bases separated the two germline ends. CDR3: CASSLSEQSYEQYF. The CDR3 DNA sequence: TGTGCCAGCAGCTTAAGTGAACAGTCCTACGAGCAGTACTTC.

The chain couples TRBV7-2 to TRBJ2-7, with TRBD1 matching 8 bases. The CDR3 has 12 residues. Trimming removed 3 bases from V and 6 bases from J; junction bases left unmatched: 1. Germline V CDR1 and CDR2: SGHTA, FQGNSA. The CDR3 DNA is TGTGCCAGCAGCTTCGACAGGGGCGAGCAGTACTTC. Translating it yields CASSFDRGEQYF.

The sample holds a few counts of this clone. This chain joins TRBV15 and TRBJ1-1; TRBD1 matches at 9 bases. The CDR3 is 15 residues long. The germline V gene encodes CDR1 LNHNV and CDR2 YYDKDF (reference sequence). Germline trimming cut 1 base from V and 4 bases from J; bases unmatched to any gene: 4. DNA for the CDR3: TGTGCCACCAGCAGAGCCCGACAGGGGGGCACTGAAGCTTTCTTT. Amino acid sequence: CATSRARQGGTEAFF.

The chain carries TRBV19 and TRBJ1-5; 8 nucleotides match TRBD1. The CDR3 totals 16 residues. J lost 0 bases, V lost 5 bases, and 6 bases had no gene match. The germline V gene has CDR1 LNHDA and CDR2 SQIVND (reference sequence). For the CDR3, the DNA is TGTGCCAGTAGTGCCTGGACAGGGTATAGCAATCAGCCCCAGCATTTT. It is translated as CASSAWTGYSNQPQHF. The complete variable domain, with remaining parts taken from reference TRBV19 and TRBJ1-5, reads DGGITQSPKYLFRKEGQNVTLSCEQNLNHDAMYWYRQDPGQGLRLIYYSQIVNDFQKGDIAEGYSVSREKKESFPLTVTSAQKNPTAFYLCASSAWTGYSNQPQHFGDGTRLSIL.

V is TRBV20-1 and J is TRBJ1-6; the D is unclear. The germline V gene encodes CDR1 DFQATT and CDR2 SNEGSKA (reference sequence). CDR3 length: 11 residues. V lost 0 bases and J 14 bases, leaving 8 bases between the germline ends. CDR3 region: CSARESLALHF. Here the CDR3 DNA reads TGCAGTGCTAGAGAATCTTTAGCCCTCCACTTT.

The chain employs TRBV5-4 and TRBJ1-2, with no clear D. Germline CDR1 is SGHNT and CDR2 is YYREEE (reference sequence). CDR3 length equals 13 residues. Trimming cost V 2 bases and J 3 bases, with 8 bases left between them. CDR3 region: CASSFGSYYGYTF. Written as DNA, the CDR3 is TGTGCCAGCAGCTTCGGGTCTTACTATGGCTACACCTTC.

This clone was recorded only once. The CDR3 protein is CASSYLQASTDTQYF. For the CDR3, the DNA is TGTGCCAGCAGCTATTTACAGGCTTCCACAGATACGCAGTATTTT. This chain connects TRBV5-6 to TRBJ2-3; perhaps TRBD1 as D (5 bases). The CDR3 consists of 15 residues. Germline-derived CDR1 and CDR2 are SGHDT and YYEEEE. Trimming removed 3 bases from V and 2 bases from J, with 13 bases in between.

This clone was observed a few times. The gene calls are TRBV13 and TRBJ1-1, with 7 bases matching TRBD1. This CDR3 region has 14 residues. The junction had 3 bases not matched to a gene; V was cut back by 4 bases and J by 1 base. Per the germline V gene, CDR1 is PRHDT and CDR2 is FYEKMQ (reference sequence). The CDR3, as DNA: TGTGCCAGCAGCTACCGGACAGGGAACACTGAAGCTTTCTTT. Translation gives CASSYRTGNTEAFF. The complete variable domain, with remaining parts taken from reference TRBV13 and TRBJ1-1, reads AAGVIQSPRHLIKEKRETATLKCYPIPRHDTVYWYQQGPGQDPQFLISFYEKMQSDKGSIPDRFSAQQFSDYHSELNMSSLELGDSALYFCASSYRTGNTEAFFGQGTRLTVV.

This clone appeared a single time. V usage is TRBV21-1 and J usage is TRBJ2-2; the table names TRBD2, a call not compared with the DNA. TRBV21-1 is flagged as a pseudogene. The CDR3 runs 18 residues. The CDR3 loop reads CASSGLGLAGDVAGELFF. CDR3 DNA sequence: TGTGCCAGCAGCGGCCTAGGACTAGCGGGAGATGTGGCCGGGGAGCTGTTTTTT.

This chain links TRBV28 with TRBJ1-1; no definite D call. The V end was cut by 6 bases, the J end by 3 bases, with 11 bases between. The CDR3 extends over 13 amino acids. Germline CDR1 and CDR2: MDHEN and SYDVKM. The DNA of the CDR3 is TGTGCCAGCAGCCGGGGATTGGACACTGAAGCTTTCTTT. Its translation is CASSRGLDTEAFF. The complete variable domain, with remaining parts taken from reference TRBV28 and TRBJ1-1, reads DVKVTQSSRYLVKRTGEKVFLECVQDMDHENMFWYRQDPGLGLRLIYFSYDVKMKEKGDIPEGYSVSREKKERFSLILESASTNQTSMYLCASSRGLDTEAFFGQGTRLTVV.

The chain uses TRBV7-9 and TRBJ2-3; TRBD2 agrees at 9 bases. In germline, CDR1 is SEHNR, CDR2 FQNEAQ (reference sequence). Trimming removed 2 bases from V and 2 bases from J; junction bases left unmatched: 14. CDR3 length: 19 amino acids. The CDR3 DNA reads as TGTGCCAGCAGCTTAACCCGCGGGGCTAGCGGGAAAAACACAGATACGCAGTATTTT. It is translated as CASSLTRGASGKNTDTQYF.

V gene TRBV28 combines with J gene TRBJ2-1; possibly TRBD2 for D (6 bases). Germline CDR1 and CDR2: MDHEN and SYDVKM. CDR3 size: 13 residues. V was clipped by 7 bases and J by 12 bases, with 19 bases between them. In DNA form, the CDR3 reads TGTGCCAGCATTGGGACGACCCACGGGGGGCAGTTCTTC. This gives the protein CASIGTTHGGQFF.

The gene calls are TRBV19 and TRBJ1-5; 8 bases align to TRBD1. Trimming took 7 bases from V and 3 from J; bases not matched to a gene: 11. Germline assignment: CDR1 LNHDA and CDR2 SQIVND (reference sequence). CDR3 length: 16 amino acids. CDR3 loop: CASTTTPGQANQPQHF. The CDR3 coding sequence is TGTGCCAGTACCACGACCCCGGGACAGGCCAATCAGCCCCAGCATTTT. Full variable domain (missing parts from reference TRBV19 and TRBJ1-5): DGGITQSPKYLFRKEGQNVTLSCEQNLNHDAMYWYRQDPGQGLRLIYYSQIVNDFQKGDIAEGYSVSREKKESFPLTVTSAQKNPTAFYLCASTTTPGQANQPQHFGDGTRLSIL.

The rearrangement uses TRBV6-1 and TRBJ2-1; perhaps TRBD1 as D (5 bases). Trimming pared 6 bases from V and 10 bases from J, leaving 13 bases between. The CDR3 is 12 residues long. Germline V lookup: CDR1 MNHNS, CDR2 SASEGT. In nucleotides, the CDR3 is TGTGCCAGCAGGATAGGGGTCGGGGAGCAGTTCTTC. Its protein is CASRIGVGEQFF.

The chain links TRBV28 to TRBJ2-7; D is perhaps TRBD1 (6 bases). The V end lost 1 base, the J end lost 3 bases, and 7 bases lay between the germline ends. Germline loops: CDR1 MDHEN, CDR2 SYDVKM. CDR3 length: 13 residues. CDR3 in amino acids: CASSLYRDYEQYF. In DNA form, the CDR3 reads TGTGCCAGCAGTTTATACAGGGACTACGAGCAGTACTTC.

Here the CDR3 reads CASTRGANEKLFF. The CDR3 nucleotides read TGTGCCAGTACTCGGGGGGCGAATGAAAAACTGTTTTTT. V gene TRBV7-9 combines with J gene TRBJ1-4; D is perhaps TRBD1 (6 bases). Trimming pared 9 bases from V and 5 bases from J, leaving 13 bases between. Germline V gene sequence: CDR1 SEHNR, CDR2 FQNEAQ (reference sequence). The CDR3 sequence is 13 residues long. Supplemented by reference TRBV7-9 and TRBJ1-4, the full variable domain reads DTGVSQNPRHKITKRGQNVTFRCDPISEHNRLYWYRQTLGQGPEFLTYFQNEAQLEKSRLLSDRFSAERPKGSFSTLEIQRTEQGDSAMYLCASTRGANEKLFFGSGTQLSVL.

The chain is built from TRBV2 and TRBJ1-1; weak D call: TRBD1 (5 bases). The CDR3 runs to 12 residues. CDR1 is SNHLY, CDR2 FYNNEI, per germline. Trimming cost V 3 bases and J 12 bases, with 14 bases left between them. DNA of the CDR3: TGTGCCAGCAGTGATACGGGGGTTCGAACTTTCTTT. As protein: CASSDTGVRTFF. Drawing the rest from reference TRBV2 and TRBJ1-1, the complete variable domain is EPEVTQTPSHQVTQMGQEVILRCVPISNHLYFYWYRQILGQKVEFLVSFYNNEISEKSEIFDDQFSVERPDGSNFTLKIRSTKLEDSAMYFCASSDTGVRTFFGQGTRLTVV.

The chain uses TRBV9 and TRBJ2-3, with 11 bases fitting TRBD2. V shed 7 bases, J shed 2 bases, and the junction held 15 bases outside the gene matches. Germline loops: CDR1 SGDLS, CDR2 YYNGEE. CDR3 size: 18 residues. The CDR3 nucleotides read TGTGCCAGCGCACGGCCCAAGGGGACTAGCGGTTACACAGATACGCAGTATTTT. Its translation is CASARPKGTSGYTDTQYF.

The gene calls are TRBV11-1 and TRBJ2-7; TRBD2 aligns across 8 bases. J lost 3 bases, V lost 5 bases, and 9 bases had no gene match. Per germline, CDR1 SGHAT and CDR2 FQDESV (reference sequence). CDR3 length equals 15 residues. For the CDR3, the DNA is TGTGCCAGCAGCCGGACGGAGCGGGGGAGCTACGAGCAGTACTTC. It is translated as CASSRTERGSYEQYF.

This sequence joins TRBV4-2 and TRBJ1-1; the match to TRBD1 covers 8 bases. J was trimmed by 5 bases and V by 3 bases; bases with no gene match: 8. The CDR3 totals 15 residues. Germline CDR1 is LGHNA and CDR2 is YNFKEQ. CDR3 DNA sequence: TGTGCCAGCAGCCAGGAAGGACAGGGCTTGACTGAAGCTTTCTTT. It encodes CASSQEGQGLTEAFF.

The rearrangement joins TRBV9 to TRBJ2-7, with TRBD2 matching 11 bases. The CDR3 is 16 amino acids. The trim removed 3 bases at V and 4 bases at J, leaving 9 bases unmatched. CDR1 is SGDLS, CDR2 YYNGEE, per germline. The CDR3 reads CASSGVSGRARYEQYF. DNA for the CDR3: TGTGCCAGCAGCGGAGTTAGCGGGAGGGCCCGTTACGAGCAGTACTTC.

This clone has just one count. The chain uses TRBV7-9 and TRBJ2-1, with TRBD2 matching over 9 bases. Germline V CDR1 and CDR2: SEHNR, FQNEAQ (reference sequence). V was pared by 5 bases and J by 9 bases, with 5 bases of the junction left unmatched. This CDR3 region has 13 residues. CDR3 residues: CASSRGGGLEQFF. In DNA form, the CDR3 reads TGTGCCAGCAGCCGCGGGGGGGGCCTTGAGCAGTTCTTC.

Comment on this clone: Within the sample, other DNA sequences also encode this same CDR3. The chain recombines TRBV6-5 with TRBJ1-6; D call uncertain. Between the trimmed V and J ends, which lost 5 bases and 11 bases, there was a span of 19 bases. The CDR3 totals 15 residues. Germline CDR1 and CDR2: MNHEY and SVGAGI. CDR3 in amino acids: CASSPTTSPSPPLHF. CDR3 nucleotides: TGTGCCAGCAGTCCGACGACATCGCCCTCTCCACCCCTCCACTTT.

The genes are TRBV13 and TRBJ1-3, with D unresolved. CDR3 size: 14 residues. Trimming cost V 8 bases and J 0 bases, with 11 bases left between them. CDR1 is PRHDT and CDR2 is FYEKMQ in the germline V gene (reference sequence). In DNA form, the CDR3 reads TGTGCCAGCCGTACGGGAGTCTCTGGAAACACCATATATTTT. Translating gives CASRTGVSGNTIYF.

This chain joins TRBV15 and TRBJ2-3; 9 bases line up with TRBD1. The V gene end was trimmed by 1 base and the J gene end by 2 bases; junction bases not matched to a gene: 7. The germline gives CDR1 LNHNV, CDR2 YYDKDF (reference sequence). This CDR3 is built from 17 residues. CDR3 sequence reads: CATSRVQGARNTDTQYF. The CDR3, as DNA: TGTGCCACCAGCAGAGTACAGGGGGCGCGGAACACAGATACGCAGTATTTT.